A selection of T cell receptor beta chains follows, all from one sample in a study of CD8+ T cells in alopecia areata. Profiled with immunoSEQ multiplex PCR; TCRdb holds only in-frame clones, not every one. The sample contains 150,000 to 200,000 clones, 60% of which appear only once. The sequenced sample was CD4+ T cells sorted from blood, obtained at week 24, from a patient treated with tofacitinib. The receptors here all came from a human donor with alopecia areata. Both conserved end residues are part of each CDR3. The D gene is left open where the match is weak. Not all rows give a size; the values are once, few, many and, for expanded clones, a class.

>TRBJ2-2|-|-|TRBV4-1
TGCGCCAGCAGCCAAGATAAGTACACCGGGGAGCTGTTTTTT
CASSQDKYTGELFF
>TRBJ2-6|-|TRBD1|TRBV5-4
TGTGCCAGCAGCCCGGGACAGCCCTCTGGGGCCAACGTCCTGACTTTC
CASSPGQPSGANVLTF
>TRBJ2-1|-|-|TRBV11-2
TGTGCCAGCAGCCTTAGACGAGTCACAAACTCCTACAATGAGCAGTTCTTC
CASSLRRVTNSYNEQFF
>TRBJ1-1|few|-|TRBV5-1
TGCGCCAGCAGCTCCCACACATTGGCGAACACTGAAGCTTTCTTT
CASSSHTLANTEAFF
>TRBJ2-5|-|TRBD2|TRBV6-5
TGTGCCAGCAGTTCTTTAGCGGGGGGGCCCGAGACCCAGTACTTC
CASSSLAGGPETQYF
>TRBJ2-3|-|-|TRBV20-1
TGCAGTGCACATATCACAGATACGCAGTATTTT
CSAHITDTQYF
>TRBJ1-6|-|-|TRBV6-6
TGTGCCAGCAGTTACTCCTGGGGGAATTCACCCCTCCACTTT
CASSYSWGNSPLHF
>TRBJ1-1|-|TRBD1|TRBV4-1
TGCGCCAGCAGCCAGGACCGGACAGGCAACACTGAAGCTTTCTTT
CASSQDRTGNTEAFF
>TRBJ2-5|few|TRBD1|TRBV5-1
TGCGCCAGCAGCATGGGACAGGGTGAGGAGACCCAGTACTTC
CASSMGQGEETQYF
>TRBJ2-1|once|-|TRBV27
TGTGCCAGCAGTTTATCCACAGGGAGAGGGGGACAGTTCTTC
CASSLSTGRGGQFF
>TRBJ1-2|-|TRBD1|TRBV6-5
TGTGCCAGCAGGATAGGACAGGGAATCTATGGCTACACCTTC
CASRIGQGIYGYTF
>TRBJ1-1|few|-|TRBV29-1
TGCAGCGTTGCTAGACAGCTGAACACTGAAGCTTTCTTT
CSVARQLNTEAFF
>TRBJ1-5|few|-|TRBV29-1
TGCAGCGTAGCCGATGTCGGGCAGCCCCAGCATTTT
CSVADVGQPQHF
>TRBJ2-7|few|-|TRBV18
TGTGCCAGCTCACCACCGACAGGCTCCTACGAGCAGTACTTC
CASSPPTGSYEQYF
>TRBJ1-2|few|-|TRBV29-1
TGCAGCGTTGAAGATCCTGGGGATGGCTACACCTTC
CSVEDPGDGYTF
>TRBJ1-1|few|-|TRBV30
TGTGCCTGTTCAACAGGCGAAGCTTTCTTT
CACSTGEAFF
>TRBJ1-4|-|-|TRBV30
TGTGCCTGGAGTCCCTCTGGTGGAAAACTGTTTTTT
CAWSPSGGKLFF
>TRBJ2-3|-|-|TRBV7-9
TGTGCCAGCAGCTTAGCAGGGGCAGCAACAGATACGCAGTATTTT
CASSLAGAATDTQYF
>TRBJ2-1|-|-|TRBV6-5
TGTGCCAGCAGTTATGTGGTAGGCTACAATGAGCAGTTCTTC
CASSYVVGYNEQFF
>TRBJ2-5|-|TRBD1|TRBV4-1
TGCGCCAGCAGCCTACAGTTCGGACAGGGGTTTCGACAGACCCAGTACTTC
CASSLQFGQGFRQTQYF
>TRBJ1-1|-|-|TRBV29-1
TGCAGCGTTTCCTACAGGGCGCGTAAGGGCACTGAAGCTTTCTTT
CSVSYRARKGTEAFF
>TRBJ2-1|-|-|TRBV29-1
TGCAGCGTCAGATATGCCAATGAGCAGTTCTTC
CSVRYANEQFF
>TRBJ2-5|once|-|TRBV4-1
TGCGCCAGCAGCCAAGTTGTTCAATTGGAGACCCAGTACTTC
CASSQVVQLETQYF
>TRBJ2-5|-|TRBD2|TRBV29-1
TGCAGCGTCCTGGGGTCTAGCGGAGAGACCCAGTACTTC
CSVLGSSGETQYF
>TRBJ1-1|-|-|TRBV5-1
TGCGCCAGCAGCTTGCCGGACACTGAAGCTTTCTTT
CASSLPDTEAFF
>TRBJ1-2|-|TRBD1|TRBV6-4
TGTGCCAGCAGTGCCCGACAGGGTGGCGGCTACACCTTC
CASSARQGGGYTF
>TRBJ2-7|-|-|TRBV29-1
TGCAGCGTTGGAGGTCGAACCTACGAGCAGTACTTC
CSVGGRTYEQYF
>TRBJ2-3|once|TRBD1|TRBV30
TGTGCCTGGAAACTACAGGGGCTGACGGATACGCAGTATTTT
CAWKLQGLTDTQYF
>TRBJ2-3|-|-|TRBV30
TGTGCCTGGAGTGCGCGACCAGATACGCAGTATTTT
CAWSARPDTQYF
>TRBJ2-3|few|TRBD1|TRBV7-9
TGTGCCAGCAGACAAAACAGGGGGCGGACAGATACGCAGTATTTT
CASRQNRGRTDTQYF
>TRBJ2-5|few|-|TRBV5-1
TGCGCCAGCAGCATACACGCCGGGACCACGGGAGAGACCCAGTACTTC
CASSIHAGTTGETQYF
>TRBJ1-3|-|-|TRBV6-5
TGTGCCAGCAGTCGGGACGGCTCTGGAAACACCATATATTTT
CASSRDGSGNTIYF
>TRBJ2-7|few|TRBD2|TRBV6-5
TGTGCCAGCAACCGCCTAAGCGGGGGGTCCTACGAGCAGTACTTC
CASNRLSGGSYEQYF
>TRBJ1-1|-|-|TRBV5-1
TGCGCCAGCGGGCATCAGAACACTGAAGCTTTCTTT
CASGHQNTEAFF
>TRBJ1-4|-|-|TRBV25-1
TGTGCCAGCAGTGAATTGGGGGAAAAACTGTTTTTT
CASSELGEKLFF
>TRBJ1-2|-|-|TRBV4-1
TGCGCCAGCAGCCAAGAGGGGGGCGACGGCTATGGCTACACCTTC
CASSQEGGDGYGYTF
>TRBJ2-5|few|-|TRBV2
TGTGCCAGCAGCAACAGGGTTCAAGAGACCCAGTACTTC
CASSNRVQETQYF
>TRBJ2-7|-|-|TRBV29-1
TGCAGCGTCGCCGGGGTCCAGAGCTACGAGCAGTACTTC
CSVAGVQSYEQYF
>TRBJ1-4|-|-|TRBV6-6
TGTGCCAGCAGACCCGCGGGGGAAAAACTGTTTTTT
CASRPAGEKLFF